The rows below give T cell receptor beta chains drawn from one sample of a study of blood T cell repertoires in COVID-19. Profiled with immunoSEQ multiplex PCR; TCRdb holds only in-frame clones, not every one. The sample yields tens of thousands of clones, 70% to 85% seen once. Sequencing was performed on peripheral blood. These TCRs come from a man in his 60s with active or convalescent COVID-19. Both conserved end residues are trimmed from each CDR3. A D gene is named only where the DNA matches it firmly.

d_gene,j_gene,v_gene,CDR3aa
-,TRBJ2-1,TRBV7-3,ASSLGHYNEQF
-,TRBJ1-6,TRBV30,AWSVLRAYNSPLH
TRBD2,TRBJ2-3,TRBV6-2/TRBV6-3,ASSYSKSGGVTDTQY
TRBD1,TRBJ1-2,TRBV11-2,ASSHLTGVANYGYT
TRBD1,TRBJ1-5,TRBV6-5,ASSTRQGNQPQH
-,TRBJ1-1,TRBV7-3,ASSFAVNTEAF
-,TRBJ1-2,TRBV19,ASSMTPDTRRGYT
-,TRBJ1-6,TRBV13,ASSLGVRRNSPLH
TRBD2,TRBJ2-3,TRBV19,ASSISVAGGRDTQY
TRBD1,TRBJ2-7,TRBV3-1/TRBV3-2,ASSQPGTGLYEQY
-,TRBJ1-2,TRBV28,ASSVITGPDGYT
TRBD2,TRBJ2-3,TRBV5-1,ASSLVRTGGGTDTQY
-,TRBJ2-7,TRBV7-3,ASSLNLSGEQY
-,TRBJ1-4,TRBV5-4,ASSLDPGYDEKLF
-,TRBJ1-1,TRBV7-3,ASRRSGQLNTEAF
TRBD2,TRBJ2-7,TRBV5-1,ASSSGTSGGYEQY
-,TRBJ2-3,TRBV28,ASSMGGGVTDTQY
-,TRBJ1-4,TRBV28,ASRSANEKLF
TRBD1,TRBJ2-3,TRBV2,ASSGGDRGRFGTDTQY
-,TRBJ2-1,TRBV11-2,ASSLDLLMTAGEQF
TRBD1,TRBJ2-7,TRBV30,AWTGQGLYEQY
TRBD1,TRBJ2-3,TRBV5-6,ASSFRDRSTDTQY
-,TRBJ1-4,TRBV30,AWSVRGGGEKLF
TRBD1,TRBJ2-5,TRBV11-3,ASSLGQGRGETQY
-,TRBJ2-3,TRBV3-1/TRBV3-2,ASSPISTDTQY
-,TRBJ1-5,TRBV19,ASSIARAIEPQH
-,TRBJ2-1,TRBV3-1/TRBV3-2,ASSQVAGGIEQF
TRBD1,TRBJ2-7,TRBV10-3,AISEQIQGDYYEQY
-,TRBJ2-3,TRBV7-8,ASSLMTTSTDTQY
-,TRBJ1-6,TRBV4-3,ASSPQGLGPLH
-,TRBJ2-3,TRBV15,ATSRDSNTDTQY
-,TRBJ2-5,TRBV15,ATSRRGGEETQY
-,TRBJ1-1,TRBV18,ASSPRGANTEAF
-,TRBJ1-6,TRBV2,ASSEKGRGSYNSPLH
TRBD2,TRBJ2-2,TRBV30,ALTPGLARSGELF
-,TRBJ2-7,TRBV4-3,ASSQGAGTYEQY